This TCR beta chain was sequenced during a study of vaccination and CD4 T cells after COVID-19. Across the whole study: Researchers treated control cultures with a CEFX pool, an HIV-1 Nef pool, or no peptide. Study observations and caveats: Within the convalescent patients, spike mono-reactivity was found in 304 of 307 vaccine-specific clones. Among convalescent patients, a median 86.3% of reactive clones emerged only after vaccination.

As to treatment: approximately 11-day PBMC culture with coronavirus spike peptide pools or control peptides (ViraFEST assay). This clonotype was counted a few times. The antigen remains unidentified. Scientists ran DNA taken from cultured CD4+ T cells through the Oncomine TCR Beta short-read assay for sequencing. TCRdb recomputed calls from the PCR reads with MiXCR, one row per CDR3 protein. Found here are just over 14,000 distinct CDR3 sequences, 50% to 55% of them singletons; the top ten hold 12%. CDR1 SGHTA and CDR2 FQGNSA come from the germline V gene. Trimming took 6 bases from V and 6 from J; bases not matched to a gene: 10. This CDR3 contains 14 residues.

This receptor was obtained from a human donor who had recovered from COVID-19. Sequencing was carried out using CD4+ T cells from blood, cultured in vitro. This chain uses TRBV7-2 with TRBJ1-1; 7 bases map to TRBD1. In DNA form, the CDR3 reads TGTGCCAGCAGACCGACAGGGACTCTGGCTGAAGCTTTCTTT. It translates to CASRPTGTLAEAFF.